These 24 T cell receptor beta chains were sequenced from one sample in a study of lymphopenia after photon versus proton radiotherapy (dated by TCRdb to about 2019). The method was the immunoSEQ multiplex PCR assay. As stored in TCRdb, this immuneACCESS dataset retains in-frame rearrangements with V and J assigned. A fraction of the clones does not appear; measured against another copy, unresolved V genes explain less than half of the discrepancy, and the remainder lacks a known reason. Within this sample are about 24,000 clones, with around four fifths of them counted one time only. Of the sample, around 20% falls within the top ten clones. Source: peripheral blood, taken from a patient treated with proton-based radiotherapy. The receptor set was obtained from a woman aged 70 to 79 with pancreatic cancer.

J is TRBJ2-6 and V is TRBV7-3; D is perhaps TRBD1 (6 bases). This CDR3 contains 16 residues. Germline V CDR1 and CDR2: SGHTA, FQGTGA. Trimming removed 1 base from V and 4 bases from J, with 11 bases in between. The CDR3 loop is CASSLSAGAGANVLTF. The CDR3 bases are TGTGCCAGCAGCTTAAGTGCAGGGGCCGGGGCCAACGTCCTGACTTTC.

This chain connects TRBV9 to TRBJ1-6, with D possibly TRBD1 on 6 matching bases. V lost 0 bases to trimming and J lost 8 bases, with 15 bases between them. The CDR3 has 16 residues. From germline, CDR1 is SGDLS and CDR2 YYNGEE. CDR3 coding DNA: TGTGCCAGCAGCGTAGCCCTTACAGGGCCGGATTCACCCCTCCACTTT. Residues: CASSVALTGPDSPLHF.

The table lists this clone with a few counts. J is TRBJ1-2 and V is TRBV11-3; weak D call: TRBD1 (5 bases). The CDR3 is 15 residues long. Trimming took off 3 bases at V and 2 bases at J, with 13 bases between the two ends. CDR1 and CDR2 from the germline V gene are SGHNT and YENEEA. The CDR3 loop is CASSFSAGSNYGYTF. DNA of the CDR3: TGTGCCAGCAGCTTTTCGGCAGGGAGCAACTATGGCTACACCTTC. Looking up the rest from reference TRBV11-3 and TRBJ1-2 gives the full variable domain: EAGVVQSPRYKIIEKKQPVAFWCNPISGHNTLYWYLQNLGQGPELLIRYENEEAVDDSQLPKDRFSAERLKGVDSTLKIQPAELGDSAVYLCASSFSAGSNYGYTFGSGTRLTVV.

This chain joins TRBV7-2 and TRBJ2-1, with TRBD2 matching over 7 bases. The CDR3 is 16 amino acids. Germline trimming cut 3 bases from V and 4 bases from J; bases unmatched to any gene: 9. The germline gives CDR1 SGHTA, CDR2 FQGNSA. The CDR3 reads CASSLNEAGLYNEQFF. CDR3 in DNA: TGTGCCAGCAGCTTGAACGAGGCGGGACTATACAATGAGCAGTTCTTC.

This clone has just one count. The gene calls are TRBV7-2 and TRBJ1-5; perhaps TRBD1 as D (5 bases). Trimming cost V 1 base and J 9 bases, with 7 bases left between them. Germline assignment: CDR1 SGHTA and CDR2 FQGNSA. The CDR3 is made up of 12 amino acids. CDR3 amino acids: CASSLEQGPQHF. The CDR3 bases are TGTGCCAGCAGCTTAGAGCAGGGGCCCCAGCATTTT.

This clone is deemed medium-sized. The chain carries TRBV15 and TRBJ2-3; D gene ambiguous. Germline assignment: CDR1 LNHNV and CDR2 YYDKDF (reference sequence). Trimming shortened V by 3 bases and J by 6 bases, and 10 bases separated the two germline ends. The CDR3 loop spans 13 amino acids. The CDR3 region has the DNA TGTGCCACCAGCAGTCCCCCGGAGGATACGCAGTATTTT. Amino acids: CATSSPPEDTQYF.

The chain has TRBV5-6 and TRBJ2-1; 10 bases line up with TRBD2. Looked up from germline, CDR1 is SGHDT and CDR2 is YYEEEE. The trim removed 4 bases at V and 3 bases at J, leaving 4 bases unmatched. This CDR3 comprises 15 residues. This CDR3 is CASSPTSGNYNEQFF. CDR3 in DNA: TGTGCCAGCAGCCCTACTAGCGGGAACTACAATGAGCAGTTCTTC.

J is TRBJ2-1 and V is TRBV9, with D maybe TRBD2 (6 bases). This CDR3 is built from 17 residues. Between the trimmed V and J ends, which lost 4 bases and 0 bases, there was a span of 17 bases. Germline lookup yields CDR1 SGDLS and CDR2 YYNGEE. In DNA, the CDR3 is TGTGCCAGCAGCCCTCGGACCGGGACTCTCTCCTACAATGAGCAGTTCTTC. Translation gives CASSPRTGTLSYNEQFF. Filled out from reference TRBV9 and TRBJ2-1, the complete variable domain reads DSGVTQTPKHLITATGQRVTLRCSPRSGDLSVYWYQQSLDQGLQFLIQYYNGEERAKGNILERFSAQQFPDLHSELNLSSLELGDSALYFCASSPRTGTLSYNEQFFGPGTRLTVL.

The rearrangement links TRBV27 to TRBJ2-1; TRBD2 aligns across 8 bases. The CDR3 has 14 amino acids. The germline gives CDR1 MNHEY, CDR2 SMNVEV (reference sequence). The ends lost 5 bases at V and 4 bases at J; junction bases unmatched: 4. The CDR3 reads CASSGGLVYNEQFF. The CDR3 region has the DNA TGTGCCAGCAGTGGGGGACTAGTTTACAATGAGCAGTTCTTC.

The CDR3 loop is CASIGTSSYEQYF. DNA for the CDR3: TGTGCCAGCATCGGGACTTCTTCCTACGAGCAGTACTTC. V gene TRBV27 combines with J gene TRBJ2-7, with D possibly matching TRBD2 (6 bases). Germline CDR1 reads MNHEY; CDR2 reads SMNVEV (reference sequence). This CDR3 contains 13 residues. V was cut by 7 bases and J by 1 base, with 11 bases left in between.

A single count supports this clone. V is TRBV10-3 and J is TRBJ1-6; 8 bases are a match to TRBD1. This CDR3 has 15 amino acids. Germline V lookup: CDR1 ENHRY, CDR2 SYGVKD. V dropped 10 bases and J dropped 6; count of bases not matched to a gene: 11. The CDR3, as DNA: TGTGCCACCATCCCGAGACAGGGGAGTAATTCACCCCTCCACTTT. It codes for CATIPRQGSNSPLHF.

This clone has a handful of counts. The CDR3 region is CASSGSGQKPTNEQFF. In nucleotides, the CDR3 is TGTGCCAGTAGTGGGTCGGGACAGAAGCCCACCAATGAGCAGTTCTTC. This chain uses TRBV19 with TRBJ2-1; 7 bases are shared with TRBD1. The germline V gene has CDR1 LNHDA and CDR2 SQIVND (reference sequence). The CDR3 is 16 amino acids. With 5 bases clipped from V and 6 bases from J, the junction kept 13 bases outside the gene matches.

The gene calls are TRBV4-3 and TRBJ2-1, with D hard to call. Trimming left V 4 bases short and J 2 bases short, with 9 bases between. The germline V gene encodes CDR1 LGHNA and CDR2 YSLEER. This CDR3 comprises 14 residues. The CDR3 bases are TGCGCCAGCAGCCCTTCCCTTACCTACAATGAGCAGTTCTTC. Its translation: CASSPSLTYNEQFF.

This rearrangement joins TRBV19 to TRBJ2-7; TRBD1 might be the D (5 bases). There are 14 residues in the CDR3. CDR1 LNHDA and CDR2 SQIVND come from the germline V gene (reference sequence). The V end lost 4 bases, the J end lost 2 bases, and 12 bases lay between the germline ends. CDR3: CASSTGDSPYEQYF. CDR3 sequence (DNA): TGTGCCAGTAGTACCGGCGACAGCCCCTACGAGCAGTACTTC.

This clone turned up a few times. The V and J genes are TRBV9 and TRBJ1-6, with D possibly matching TRBD1 (6 bases). CDR1 is SGDLS and CDR2 is YYNGEE in the germline V gene. V lost 2 bases and J lost 5, with 17 bases in between. The CDR3 covers 17 residues. In nucleotides, the CDR3 is TGTGCCAGCAGCGTCACCGACGGGGGGCCCAATAATTCACCCCTCCACTTT. The encoded protein is CASSVTDGGPNNSPLHF. Variable domain in full (rest from reference TRBV9 and TRBJ1-6): DSGVTQTPKHLITATGQRVTLRCSPRSGDLSVYWYQQSLDQGLQFLIQYYNGEERAKGNILERFSAQQFPDLHSELNLSSLELGDSALYFCASSVTDGGPNNSPLHFGNGTRLTVT.

The chain has TRBV29-1 and TRBJ2-3; TRBD1 agrees at 9 bases. V was clipped by 6 bases and J by 6 bases; unmatched bases: 13. The V gene's germline CDR1 is SQVTM and CDR2 ANQGSEA. The CDR3 totals 15 residues. The CDR3 DNA follows: TGCAGCGTGGCACCGGGACAGGGTTTTTACGATACGCAGTATTTT. Residues: CSVAPGQGFYDTQYF.

The V gene is TRBV5-1, the J gene TRBJ1-6, with D hard to call. Germline V gene sequence: CDR1 SGHRS, CDR2 YFSETQ. This CDR3 spans 15 amino acids. V shed 4 bases and J shed 5 bases, with 13 bases lying between them. The CDR3 spells CASSPRPADNSPLHF. CDR3 DNA sequence: TGCGCCAGCAGCCCGCGGCCAGCGGATAATTCACCCCTCCACTTT.

This chain links TRBV29-1 with TRBJ1-5, with 7 bases matching TRBD1. The CDR3 runs 13 residues. The ends lost 7 bases at V and 5 bases at J; junction bases unmatched: 8. The germline CDR1 and CDR2 sequences are SQVTM and ANQGSEA. The CDR3 loop is CSAAQGRDQPQHF. In DNA form, the CDR3 reads TGCAGCGCTGCACAGGGGAGGGATCAGCCCCAGCATTTT.

This clone occurred once. The chain employs TRBV19 and TRBJ2-2; 12 bases line up with TRBD2. Looked up from germline, CDR1 is LNHDA and CDR2 is SQIVND (reference sequence). V shed 6 bases, J shed 5 bases, and the junction held 13 bases outside the gene matches. The CDR3 spans 18 residues. The CDR3 sequence: CASSPGVPSGRGTGELFF. DNA for the CDR3: TGTGCCAGTAGCCCGGGGGTCCCTAGCGGGAGGGGGACCGGGGAGCTGTTTTTT.

The V and J genes are TRBV7-6 and TRBJ2-6; the D is unclear. Trimming shortened V by 1 base and J by 0 bases, and 7 bases separated the two germline ends. The CDR3 totals 16 residues. Germline values: CDR1 SGHVS, CDR2 FNYEAQ. For the CDR3, the DNA is TGTGCCAGCAGCTTAGAGCCCAGCTCTGGGGCCAACGTCCTGACTTTC. Protein: CASSLEPSSGANVLTF.

The chain couples TRBV11-3 to TRBJ2-1; 10 nucleotides match TRBD2. The CDR3 totals 16 residues. V was pared by 3 bases and J by 0 bases, with 2 bases of the junction left unmatched. Germline CDR1 reads SGHNT; CDR2 reads YENEEA. This CDR3 reads CASSFASGSSYNEQFF. The CDR3 DNA sequence: TGTGCCAGCAGCTTTGCTAGCGGGAGCTCCTACAATGAGCAGTTCTTC. Combining the CDR3 with reference TRBV11-3 and TRBJ2-1 gives the whole variable domain EAGVVQSPRYKIIEKKQPVAFWCNPISGHNTLYWYLQNLGQGPELLIRYENEEAVDDSQLPKDRFSAERLKGVDSTLKIQPAELGDSAVYLCASSFASGSSYNEQFFGPGTRLTVL.

The chain combines TRBV9 with TRBJ2-1; the D is unclear. Germline V gives CDR1 SGDLS, CDR2 YYNGEE. V was pared by 5 bases and J by 3 bases, with 12 bases between. This CDR3 region has 14 residues. The CDR3 nucleotides read TGTGCCAGCAGGCAATACGAAGGCTACAATGAGCAGTTCTTC. Amino acids: CASRQYEGYNEQFF.

The rearrangement links TRBV30 to TRBJ2-1, with TRBD2 matching 8 bases. Per germline, CDR1 GTSNPN and CDR2 SVGIG (reference sequence). The CDR3 loop spans 13 amino acids. Trimming cost V 8 bases and J 1 base; bases outside gene matches: 4. The CDR3 nucleotides are TGTGCCCGGGGGGGGTTTTCCTACAATGAGCAGTTCTTC. Its protein product is CARGGFSYNEQFF.

V usage is TRBV5-1 and J usage is TRBJ1-1; D is possibly TRBD1 (6 bases). CDR1 and CDR2 (germline): SGHRS, YFSETQ. This CDR3 comprises 12 residues. Trimming stripped 4 bases from V and 4 bases from J, with 8 bases between. The CDR3 is CASSGGGTEAFF. In DNA, the CDR3 is TGCGCCAGCAGCGGAGGGGGCACTGAAGCTTTCTTT.